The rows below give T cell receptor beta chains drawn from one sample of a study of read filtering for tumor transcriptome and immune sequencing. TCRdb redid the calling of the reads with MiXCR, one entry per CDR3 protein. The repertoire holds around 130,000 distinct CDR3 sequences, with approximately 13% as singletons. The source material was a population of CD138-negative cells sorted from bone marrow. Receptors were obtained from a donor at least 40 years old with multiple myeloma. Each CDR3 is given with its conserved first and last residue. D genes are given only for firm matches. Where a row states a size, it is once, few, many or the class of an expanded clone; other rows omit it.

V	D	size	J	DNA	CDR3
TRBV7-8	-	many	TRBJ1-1	TGTGCCAGCAGCTCGAGAGAAGGACAGTGGGCTTTCTTT	CASSSREGQWAFF
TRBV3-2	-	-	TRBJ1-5	TGTGCCAGCAGCCAAGAGATTAAGGAAAAGGGCCAGCCCCAGCATTTT	CASSQEIKEKGQPQHF
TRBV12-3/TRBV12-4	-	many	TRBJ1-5	TGTGCCAGCACCCAGGGTATCCTCGGGAATCAGCCCCAGCATTTT	CASTQGILGNQPQHF
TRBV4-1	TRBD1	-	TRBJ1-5	TGCGCCAGCAGCCCCGAAGACAGGGGCAATCAGCCCCAGCATTTT	CASSPEDRGNQPQHF
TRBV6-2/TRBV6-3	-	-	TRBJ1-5	TGTGCCAGCGGTTACGGTTGGCAGAATAGCAATCAGCCCCAGCATTTT	CASGYGWQNSNQPQHF
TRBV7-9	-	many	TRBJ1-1	TGTGCCAGCAGCTTAAGTGGGGGCCGTGATGAAGCTTTCTTT	CASSLSGGRDEAFF
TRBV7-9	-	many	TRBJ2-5	TGTGCCAGCAGCCCCAAAGAGACCCAGTACTTC	CASSPKETQYF
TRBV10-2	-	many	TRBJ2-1	TGCGCCAGCACCCATTCTAGCAATGAGCAGTTCTTC	CASTHSSNEQFF
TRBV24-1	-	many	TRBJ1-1	TGTGCCACCAGTGATCTGCCGGGGGGCGAAGCTTTCTTT	CATSDLPGGEAFF
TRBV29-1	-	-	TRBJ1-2	TGCAGCGTTGAAGTGTTGGAAGTGGTCAATGGCTACACCTTC	CSVEVLEVVNGYTF
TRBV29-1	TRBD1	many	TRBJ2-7	TGCAGCGTTGAAGACGATAATTTGTGGAACAGGGGGTGCTCCTACGAGCAGTACTTC	CSVEDDNLWNRGCSYEQYF
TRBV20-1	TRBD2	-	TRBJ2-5	TGCAGTGCTAGTAGCGGGGGGAGGGAGACCCAGTACTTC	CSASSGGRETQYF
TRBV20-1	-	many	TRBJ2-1	TGCAGTGCTACATTCCAGCGAGACTACTCCTACAATGAGCAGTTCTTC	CSATFQRDYSYNEQFF
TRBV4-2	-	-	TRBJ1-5	TGTGCCAGCAGCCCCTCCCCGAATGTCGTCCAGCCCCCGCATTTT	CASSPSPNVVQPPHF
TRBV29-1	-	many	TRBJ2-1	TGCAGCGTTGATTTGGCGCTTTACAGGGCACAGTTCTTC	CSVDLALYRAQFF
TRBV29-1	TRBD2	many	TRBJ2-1	TGCAGCGTTGTACTAGCGGGGAACAATGAGCAGTTCTTC	CSVVLAGNNEQFF
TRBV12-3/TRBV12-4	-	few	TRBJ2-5	TGTGCCAGCAGGGCACTAGATGTAGAGACCCAGTACTTC	CASRALDVETQYF
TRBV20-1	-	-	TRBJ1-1	TGCAGTTCTAGTAAGACAGCAAACACTGAAGCCTTCTTT	CSSSKTANTEAFF
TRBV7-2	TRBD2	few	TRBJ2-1	TGTGCCAGCAGCCCGACTAGCGGGAGGGCACGGGGTGAGCAGTTCTTC	CASSPTSGRARGEQFF
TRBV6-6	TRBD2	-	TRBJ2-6	TGTGCCAGCACCCAAACAGGGACTAGGAGTAGCACTGGGGCCAACGTCCTGACTTTC	CASTQTGTRSSTGANVLTF
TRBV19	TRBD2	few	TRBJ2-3	TGTGCCAGTAGTATGGGCGGGAGCGCAGATACGCAGTATTTT	CASSMGGSADTQYF
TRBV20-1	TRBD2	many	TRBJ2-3	TGCAGTGCTAGGACGCTAGCGGGAGGAGCAGATACGCAGTATTTT	CSARTLAGGADTQYF
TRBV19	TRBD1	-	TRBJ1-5	TGTGCCAGTAGTGTAGAAGGGGCAGGGGGCTTTCAGCCCCAGCATTTT	CASSVEGAGGFQPQHF
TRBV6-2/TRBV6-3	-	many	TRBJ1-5	TGTGCCAGCAGTTACGAAGGGGTTAGCAATCAGCCCCAGCATTTT	CASSYEGVSNQPQHF
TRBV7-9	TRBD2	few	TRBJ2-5	TGTGCCAGCAGCCCCGGACAAGCGGGAAGGGAGACCCAGTACTTC	CASSPGQAGRETQYF
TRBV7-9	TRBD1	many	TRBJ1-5	TGTGCCAGCAGCTTTGGGACAGGGGGCGCCGGCCAGCCCCAGCATTTT	CASSFGTGGAGQPQHF
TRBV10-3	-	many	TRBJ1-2	TGTGCCATCAGTGAGGGAGTGAACTATGGCTACACCTTC	CAISEGVNYGYTF
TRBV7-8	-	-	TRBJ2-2	TGTGCCAGCAGGCGGATAGGACGGGAGAACACCGGGGAGCTGTTTTTT	CASRRIGRENTGELFF
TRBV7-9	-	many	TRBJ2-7	TGTGCCAGCAGCTCCGGGACCTTCCCCTACGAGCAGTACTTC	CASSSGTFPYEQYF
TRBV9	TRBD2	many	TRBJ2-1	TGTGCCAGCAGCGTATACCCGGGAGGGAGGGCCTACAATGAGCAGTTCTTC	CASSVYPGGRAYNEQFF
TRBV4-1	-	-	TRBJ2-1	TGCGCCAGCAGCCAAACCGGGACATTCTCCTACGAGCAGTTCTTC	CASSQTGTFSYEQFF
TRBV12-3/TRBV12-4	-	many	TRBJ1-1	TGTGCCAGCGAGCCGGTGAACACTGAAGCTTTCTTT	CASEPVNTEAFF
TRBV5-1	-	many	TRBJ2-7	TGCGCCAGCAGCCCTGGCGGGGTCTACGAGCAGTACTTC	CASSPGGVYEQYF
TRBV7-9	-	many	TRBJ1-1	TGTGCCAGCCAGGGGTCGGGGGCGAGGACTGAAGCTTTCTTT	CASQGSGARTEAFF
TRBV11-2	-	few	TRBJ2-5	TGTGCCAGCAGCTCGTTGGAGACCCAGTACTTC	CASSSLETQYF
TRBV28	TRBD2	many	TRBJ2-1	TGTGCCAGCAGTCTCCGACTAGCTGATGAGCAGTTCTTC	CASSLRLADEQFF
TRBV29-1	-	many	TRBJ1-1	TGCAGCGTCCTGGATGGGGGGTACACTGAAGCTTTCTTT	CSVLDGGYTEAFF
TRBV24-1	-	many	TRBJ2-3	TGTGCCACCGGTGGGGCCCTACAGGGCCCCACAGATACGCAGTATTTT	CATGGALQGPTDTQYF
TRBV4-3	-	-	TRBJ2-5	TGCGCCAGCAGCCAAGTTTTGACAGCAGAGACCCAGTACTTC	CASSQVLTAETQYF
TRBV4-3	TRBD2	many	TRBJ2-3	TGCGCCAGCAGCCTAGCGGGGGTCACAGATACGCAGTATTTT	CASSLAGVTDTQYF
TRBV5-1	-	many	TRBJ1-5	TGCGCCAGCAGCTTGGTCGGAGATCTCAATCAGCCCCAGCATTTT	CASSLVGDLNQPQHF
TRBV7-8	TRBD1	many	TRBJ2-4	TGTGCCAGCAGCTTAGCGGAAGGGGGCGGAAACATTCAGTACTTC	CASSLAEGGGNIQYF
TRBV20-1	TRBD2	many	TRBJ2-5	TGCAGTGTAGCGGGAGGATGGCAAGAGACCCAGTACTTC	CSVAGGWQETQYF
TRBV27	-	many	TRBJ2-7	TGTGCCAGCAGTTTATCTGGGGACTTCTACTACGAGCAGTACTTC	CASSLSGDFYYEQYF
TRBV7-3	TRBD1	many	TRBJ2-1	TGTGCCAGCAGCTTCCGAGACAGGGGACCGGGCAATGAGCAGTTCTTC	CASSFRDRGPGNEQFF
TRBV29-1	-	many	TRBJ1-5	TGCAGCGTACTAACGGACGAGGGGCAGCCCCAGCATTTT	CSVLTDEGQPQHF
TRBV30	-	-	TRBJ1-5	TGTGCCTGGAGTGTAATCGCCGGGCAGCATAGCAATCAGCCCCAGCATTTT	CAWSVIAGQHSNQPQHF